This T cell receptor (beta chain) was identified in a study of T cell responses to AZD1222 COVID-19 vaccine. Germline lookup yields CDR1 LGHDT and CDR2 YNNKEL (reference sequence). There are 15 residues in the CDR3. The junction had 10 bases not matched to a gene; V was cut back by 4 bases and J by 6 bases. Generated by immunoSEQ multiplex PCR, the TCRdb table keeps only in-frame clones and is missing some. The sample yields fewer than 120,000 clones, 80% to 90% seen once. General study points: Only a handful of people who got AZD1222 tested seropositive at baseline. Spike-specific TCR breadth and depth grew following two AZD1222 doses. Mostly white British, mostly female donors; authors suggested clonal diversity may be underestimated. Repertoires were collected only later (after the peak T cell response had occurred).

In regard to this clone: Antigen: not known.

V gene TRBV3-1 (or the pseudogene TRBV3-2) combines with J gene TRBJ2-7; TRBD1 aligns across 9 bases. The starting material was peripheral blood, obtained 28 days after the second AZD1222 dose. This TCR was sampled from an adult who received the AZD1222 COVID-19 vaccine. The chain's CDR3 is CASSPRGGQGSEQYF. CDR3 nucleotide sequence: TGTGCCAGCAGCCCTCGAGGGGGACAGGGTAGCGAGCAGTACTTC.